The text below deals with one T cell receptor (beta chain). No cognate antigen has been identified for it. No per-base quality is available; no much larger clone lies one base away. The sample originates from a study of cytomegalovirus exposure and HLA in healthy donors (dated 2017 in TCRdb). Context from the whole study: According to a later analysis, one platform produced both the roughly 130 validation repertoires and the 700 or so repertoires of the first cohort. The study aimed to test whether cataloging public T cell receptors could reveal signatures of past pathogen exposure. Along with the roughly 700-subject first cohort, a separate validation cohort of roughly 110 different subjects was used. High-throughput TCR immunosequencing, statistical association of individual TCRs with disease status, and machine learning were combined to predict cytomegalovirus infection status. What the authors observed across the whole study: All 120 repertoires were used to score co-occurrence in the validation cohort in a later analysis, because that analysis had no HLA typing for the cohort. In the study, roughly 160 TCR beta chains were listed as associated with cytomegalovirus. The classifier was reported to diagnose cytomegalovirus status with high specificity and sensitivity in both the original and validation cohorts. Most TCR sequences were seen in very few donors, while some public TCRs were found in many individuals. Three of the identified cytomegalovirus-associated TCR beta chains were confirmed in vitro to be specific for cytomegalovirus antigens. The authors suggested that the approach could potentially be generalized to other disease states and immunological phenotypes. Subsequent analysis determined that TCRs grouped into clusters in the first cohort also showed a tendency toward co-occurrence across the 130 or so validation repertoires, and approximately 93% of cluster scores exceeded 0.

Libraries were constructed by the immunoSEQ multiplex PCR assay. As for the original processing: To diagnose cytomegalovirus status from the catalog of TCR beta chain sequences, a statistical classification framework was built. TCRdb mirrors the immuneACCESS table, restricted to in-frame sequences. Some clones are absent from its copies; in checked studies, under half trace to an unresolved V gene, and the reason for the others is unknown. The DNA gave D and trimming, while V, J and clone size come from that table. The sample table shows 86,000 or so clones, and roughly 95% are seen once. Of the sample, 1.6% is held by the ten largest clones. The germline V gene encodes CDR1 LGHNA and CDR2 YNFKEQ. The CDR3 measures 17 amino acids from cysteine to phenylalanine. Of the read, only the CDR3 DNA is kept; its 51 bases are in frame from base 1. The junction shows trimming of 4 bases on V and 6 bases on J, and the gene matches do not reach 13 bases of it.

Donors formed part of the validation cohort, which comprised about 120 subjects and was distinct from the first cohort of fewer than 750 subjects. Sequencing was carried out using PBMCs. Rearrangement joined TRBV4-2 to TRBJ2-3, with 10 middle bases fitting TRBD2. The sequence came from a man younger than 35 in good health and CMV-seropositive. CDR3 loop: CASSPQSAGGPSDTQYF. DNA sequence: TGTGCCAGCAGCCCGCAGTCAGCGGGAGGGCCATCGGATACGCAGTATTTT.